These 23 T cell receptor beta chains came from one sample sequenced in a study of cytomegalovirus exposure and HLA in healthy donors. Primers: 60 Vbeta forward and 13 Jbeta reverse. Here immunoSEQ multiplex PCR was the method, and the copy in TCRdb shows in-frame clones only, minus some. The repertoire holds about 120,000 clones, with approximately 81% as singletons. Sequenced material: PBMCs. The receptor set was obtained from a man aged 18 to 30 in good health and CMV-seronegative.

The V gene is TRBV6-6, the J gene TRBJ2-7, with 9 bases fitting TRBD1. This CDR3 region has 13 residues. Germline V gene sequence: CDR1 MNHNY, CDR2 SVGAGI (reference sequence). The trim removed 6 bases at V and 3 bases at J, leaving 3 bases unmatched. The CDR3 region is CASSTGGFYEQYV. CDR3 nucleotide sequence: TGTGCCAGCAGCACAGGGGGCTTCTACGAGCAGTACGTC.

The chain recombines TRBV6-4 with TRBJ2-7; TRBD2 aligns across 7 bases. V shed 5 bases and J 3 bases; nucleotides not matched to a gene: 10. The CDR3 consists of 15 residues. In germline, CDR1 is MRHNA, CDR2 SNTAGT. CDR3 region: CASSYSRGSLYEQYF. In DNA form, the CDR3 reads TGTGCCAGCAGTTATTCCCGCGGGAGTCTCTACGAGCAGTACTTC.

This chain uses TRBV19 with TRBJ1-5, with D possibly TRBD1 on 6 matching bases. The V gene's germline CDR1 is LNHDA and CDR2 SQIVND (reference sequence). Trimming cost V 5 bases and J 0 bases, with 14 bases left between them. The CDR3 totals 16 residues. The CDR3 sequence is CASSHREMYSNQPQHF. CDR3 nucleotide sequence: TGTGCCAGTAGTCACAGGGAGATGTATAGCAATCAGCCCCAGCATTTT.

V usage is TRBV6-6 and J usage is TRBJ2-1; D not resolved. Trimming took off 2 bases at V and 5 bases at J, with 10 bases between the two ends. The CDR3 length is 14 residues. The germline CDR1 and CDR2 sequences are MNHNY and SVGAGI (reference sequence). The CDR3 spells CASSYLDFDNEQFF. The CDR3 bases are TGTGCCAGCAGTTACCTCGACTTCGACAATGAGCAGTTCTTC.

The chain uses TRBV11-2 and TRBJ2-7; the match to TRBD1 covers 11 bases. The CDR3 totals 15 residues. The V and J ends lost 4 bases and 3 bases, in that order; junction bases with no gene match: 5. Germline values: CDR1 SGHAT, CDR2 FQNNGV. DNA for the CDR3: TGTGCCAGCAGCTCCCCGGGACAGGGGGACTACGAGCAGTACTTC. It is translated as CASSSPGQGDYEQYF.

This clone was counted only a few times. This chain links TRBV6-6 with TRBJ1-2; no clear D gene. Trimming pared 7 bases from V and 8 bases from J, leaving 14 bases between. CDR1 is MNHNY, CDR2 SVGAGI, per germline (reference sequence). The CDR3 consists of 12 residues. CDR3 nucleotides: TGTGCCAGCACTTTATCCGGGAACGGCTACACCTTC. Its translation is CASTLSGNGYTF.

To note about this clone: The junction and the germline gene differ at one end; a read error may be behind it. The rearrangement links TRBV7-2 to TRBJ2-1; tentative D call: TRBD1 (6 bases). This CDR3 is 15 amino acids long. Per the germline V gene, CDR1 is SGHTA and CDR2 is FQGNSA. The CDR3: CASAPLGGTYNEQLF. The DNA for the CDR3 is TGTGCCAGCGCACCTCTAGGGGGTACCTACAATGAGCAGCTCTTC.

This chain connects TRBV6-1 to TRBJ2-1; TRBD1 is a possible D gene (5 bases). The CDR3 spans 16 residues. V gave up 4 bases and J gave up 2 bases, with 15 bases separating them. Germline V gives CDR1 MNHNS, CDR2 SASEGT. DNA of the CDR3: TGTGCCAGCAGTGGGCACGACAGAGTCGCCTACAATGAGCAGTTCTTC. Amino acids: CASSGHDRVAYNEQFF.

The chain is built from TRBV9 and TRBJ2-7; 8 nucleotides agree with TRBD1. The J segment lost 2 bases and the V segment lost 2 bases, leaving 6 bases of the junction unmatched. From germline, CDR1 is SGDLS and CDR2 YYNGEE. This CDR3 has 15 amino acids. CDR3 in DNA: TGTGCCAGCAGCGTCGACCAGGGGGCGGCCTACGAGCAGTACTTC. As protein: CASSVDQGAAYEQYF. The full variable domain, in which reference TRBV9 and TRBJ2-7 provide the parts outside the CDR3, is DSGVTQTPKHLITATGQRVTLRCSPRSGDLSVYWYQQSLDQGLQFLIQYYNGEERAKGNILERFSAQQFPDLHSELNLSSLELGDSALYFCASSVDQGAAYEQYFGPGTRLTVT.

A note on this clone: Other DNA sequences in this sample translate to the same CDR3. The chain employs TRBV7-9 and TRBJ1-5; no clear D. Germline assignment: CDR1 SEHNR and CDR2 FQNEAQ (reference sequence). Trimming pared 2 bases from V and 2 bases from J, leaving 4 bases between. The CDR3 length is 13 residues. The CDR3 here is CASSLTGNQPQHF. For the CDR3, the DNA is TGTGCCAGCAGCTTAACGGGCAATCAGCCCCAGCATTTT.

This chain links TRBV30 with TRBJ1-5; TRBD1 matches 9 bases. V lost 2 bases, J lost 6 bases, and 5 bases stayed unmatched. The germline V gene encodes CDR1 GTSNPN and CDR2 SVGIG (reference sequence). The CDR3 is 14 amino acids. The CDR3 sequence: CAWSFGTGLQPQHF. DNA of the CDR3: TGTGCCTGGAGTTTTGGGACAGGGCTTCAGCCCCAGCATTTT.

Remarks on this clone: Its ends do not fully match the called genes, so a read error is possible. V is TRBV7-9 and J is TRBJ2-2, with TRBD2 matching 10 bases. There are 15 residues in the CDR3. CDR1 and CDR2 from the germline V gene are SEHNR and FQNEAQ (reference sequence). The CDR3 nucleotides read TGTGCCAGCAGCCTAGCGGGAGACAACACCGGGGAGCTGTTTTTT. This translates into CASSLAGDNTGELFF. Complete variable domain (other parts from reference TRBV7-9 and TRBJ2-2): DTGVSQNPRHKITKRGQNVTFRCDPISEHNRLYWYRQTLGQGPEFLTYFQNEAQLEKSRLLSDRFSAERPKGSFSTLEIQRTEQGDSAMYLCASSLAGDNTGELFFGEGSRLTVL.

The chain uses TRBV27 and TRBJ2-1; 7 positions match TRBD2. The V and J ends lost 6 bases and 6 bases, in that order; junction bases with no gene match: 8. CDR3 size: 14 residues. In germline, CDR1 is MNHEY, CDR2 SMNVEV (reference sequence). The DNA for the CDR3 is TGTGCCAGCAGCCAAGTTGGGGGGGGCAATGAGCAGTTCTTC. Translated: CASSQVGGGNEQFF.

The chain has TRBV6-4 and TRBJ2-3; 11 positions agree with TRBD1. V was clipped by 5 bases and J by 3 bases; unmatched bases: 1. The CDR3 spans 14 residues. The germline CDR1 and CDR2 sequences are MRHNA and SNTAGT. CDR3 sequence: CASSRDRGTDTQYF. The DNA of the CDR3 is TGTGCCAGCAGTCGGGACAGGGGGACAGATACGCAGTATTTT.

The rearrangement uses TRBV4-3 and TRBJ1-2; no reliable D call. Germline V lookup: CDR1 LGHNA, CDR2 YSLEER. V lost 4 bases and J lost 5, with 14 bases in between. The CDR3 sequence is 14 residues long. CDR3 in DNA: TGCGCCAGCAGCCCCGGGGTGGTGGTGTATGGCTACACCTTC. Residues: CASSPGVVVYGYTF.

In DNA form, the CDR3 reads TGCGCCAGCAGCTGGACAGAGGTTTACACCGGGGAGCTGTTTTTT. Translation gives CASSWTEVYTGELFF. The chain joins TRBV5-1 to TRBJ2-2; the D gene is possibly TRBD1 (6 bases). Germline loops: CDR1 SGHRS, CDR2 YFSETQ. The CDR3 totals 15 residues. The V end was cut by 3 bases, the J end by 3 bases, with 12 bases between.

The genes are TRBV7-2 and TRBJ1-1, with 7 bases fitting TRBD1. The CDR3 is 15 amino acids. Germline V gives CDR1 SGHTA, CDR2 FQGNSA. V lost 5 bases, J lost 1 base, and 7 bases stayed unmatched. Here the CDR3 DNA reads TGTGCCAGCAGCCAGAGACAGGGCGCGAACACTGAAGCTTTCTTT. Residues: CASSQRQGANTEAFF.

The V and J genes are TRBV28 and TRBJ1-1, with 9 bases fitting TRBD1. The germline V gene encodes CDR1 MDHEN and CDR2 SYDVKM. This CDR3 comprises 13 residues. V lost 4 bases to trimming and J lost 5 bases; unmatched junction nucleotides: 2. The CDR3 DNA is TGTGCCAGCAGTTACAGGGGGCTGACTGAAGCTTTCTTT. Translation: CASSYRGLTEAFF.

The chain employs TRBV10-1 and TRBJ2-3, with D unresolved. The CDR3 has 13 residues. The V gene lost 4 bases and the J gene lost 2 bases, with 7 bases spanning the gap. Looked up from germline, CDR1 is WNHNN and CDR2 is SYGVQD (reference sequence). In DNA form, the CDR3 reads TGCGCCAGCAGTGTGGCCAACACAGATACGCAGTATTTT. It specifies CASSVANTDTQYF.

J is TRBJ1-6 and V is TRBV18, with TRBD1 identical over 9 bases. V was pared by 6 bases and J by 10 bases, with 7 bases of the junction left unmatched. The CDR3 is 14 residues long. Germline V gene lookup returns CDR1 KGHSH and CDR2 LQKENI. The CDR3 nucleotides read TGTGCCAGCTCCCCGGGACAGGGAGGCTCACCCCTCCACTTT. This gives the protein CASSPGQGGSPLHF.

The CDR3 nucleotides are TGCGCCAGCAGCCGGCCAGCGGGAGGCCTCACAGATACGCAGTATTTT. It codes for CASSRPAGGLTDTQYF. This chain links TRBV5-1 with TRBJ2-3; 9 nucleotides line up with TRBD2. CDR1 is SGHRS and CDR2 is YFSETQ in the germline V gene. The J segment lost 2 bases and the V segment lost 4 bases, leaving 8 bases of the junction unmatched. This CDR3 is built from 16 residues.

The chain carries TRBV28 and TRBJ2-5, with TRBD2 identical over 9 bases. V was clipped by 7 bases and J by 5 bases; unmatched bases: 5. The germline V gene has CDR1 MDHEN and CDR2 SYDVKM. The length of the CDR3 is 13 residues. Here the CDR3 reads CASIIAGEETQYF. The CDR3 region has the DNA TGTGCCAGCATCATAGCGGGAGAGGAGACCCAGTACTTC.

The rearrangement links TRBV15 to TRBJ1-4, with D tentatively TRBD1 (6 bases). V lost 0 bases and J 2 bases, leaving 10 bases between the germline ends. This CDR3 is built from 16 residues. CDR1 LNHNV and CDR2 YYDKDF come from the germline V gene (reference sequence). The CDR3 coding sequence is TGTGCCACCAGCAGAGATGGGGGGGCCACTAATGAAAAACTGTTTTTT. Protein product: CATSRDGGATNEKLFF.